Presented here are 8 T cell receptor beta chains from one specimen sequenced in a study of T-cell memory formation after mild COVID-19. TCRdb independently ran MiXCR on the 5' RACE reads; one entry per CDR3 protein. In the table there are approximately 500,000 distinct CDR3 sequences, approximately 25% of which are singletons. What was sequenced was PBMCs or a T cell subset sorted from them (not recorded which). These receptors came from an adult woman who had mild COVID-19 (a few samples of this study predate the infection). Cell type and time point are not known.

The chain recombines TRBV19 with TRBJ2-5; perhaps TRBD2 as D (6 bases). CDR3 length equals 13 residues. Germline V CDR1 and CDR2: LNHDA, SQIVND (reference sequence). V lost 6 bases and J lost 5, with 13 bases in between. The CDR3 loop reads CASREGPRETQYF. The CDR3 bases are TGTGCCAGTAGGGAGGGTCCGAGGGAGACCCAGTACTTC.

The rearrangement links TRBV18 to TRBJ2-1, with no clear D. Trimming removed 2 bases at V and 12 bases at J, with 11 bases between. Germline values: CDR1 KGHSH, CDR2 LQKENI. The CDR3 spans 12 residues. The CDR3 DNA is TGTGCCAGCTCACCAGGCAGCCACGGGCAGTTCTTC. It yields the protein CASSPGSHGQFF.

This clonotype was seen a handful of times. The chain combines TRBV12-3 or TRBV12-4 with TRBJ2-2; TRBD1 aligns across 10 bases. This CDR3 region has 17 residues. With V trimmed by 5 bases and J by 3 bases, 9 bases remained unmatched. The CDR3 DNA reads TGTGCCAGCAGTCCTGAAACCGGGACAGGGGACACCGGGGAGCTGTTTTTT. Amino acid sequence: CASSPETGTGDTGELFF.

The rearrangement links TRBV4-2 to TRBJ2-2, with a possible D match to TRBD1 (6 bases). This CDR3 has 16 residues. Germline CDR1 reads LGHNA; CDR2 reads YNFKEQ. V lost 1 base and J 5 bases, leaving 14 bases between the germline ends. This CDR3 reads CASSQGLTGSTGELFF. The CDR3 DNA reads as TGTGCCAGCAGCCAAGGGCTTACAGGGTCTACCGGGGAGCTGTTTTTT.

This clonotype occurred many times. The CDR3 bases are TGTGCCAGCAGCTCCCGCGGACAGGCCTACGAGCAGTACTTC. Translation: CASSSRGQAYEQYF. The chain links TRBV5-6 to TRBJ2-7; 7 bases map to TRBD1. This CDR3 has 14 residues. Trimming at V came to 3 bases and at J to 2 bases, leaving 5 bases not matched to a gene. Per germline, CDR1 SGHDT and CDR2 YYEEEE.

The rearrangement joins TRBV24-1 to TRBJ2-3, with D uncertain. The V and J ends lost 3 bases and 4 bases respectively, with 10 bases between them. The CDR3 length is 14 residues. Germline-derived CDR1 and CDR2 are KGHDR and SFDVKD. CDR3 DNA: TGTGCCACCAGTGATCCGCTGGGCCCAGATACGCAGTATTTT. This sequence encodes CATSDPLGPDTQYF.

This clonotype occurred a few times. V is TRBV7-8 and J is TRBJ2-1, with D perhaps TRBD1 (5 bases). Germline CDR1 and CDR2: SGHVS and FQNEAQ. Trimming took 5 bases from V and 5 from J, leaving 13 bases between them. The CDR3 loop spans 14 amino acids. Written as DNA, the CDR3 is TGTGCCAGCAGCCCCCAGACAGTTAACAATGAGCAGTTCTTC. Translation gives CASSPQTVNNEQFF. Based on the CDR3 plus reference TRBV7-8 and TRBJ2-1, the full variable domain is GAGVSQSPRYKVAKRGQDVALRCDPISGHVSLFWYQQALGQGPEFLTYFQNEAQLDKSGLPSDRFFAERPEGSVSTLKIQRTQQEDSAVYLCASSPQTVNNEQFFGPGTRLTVL.

This chain links TRBV7-9 with TRBJ2-4; no definite D call. The ends were cut back, 0 bases at V and 0 bases at J, with 6 bases in the middle. The CDR3 loop spans 15 amino acids. CDR1 is SEHNR and CDR2 is FQNEAQ in the germline V gene (reference sequence). CDR3 sequence (DNA): TGTGCCAGCAGCTTAGCTAGTGGAGCCAAAAACATTCAGTACTTC. Its protein product is CASSLASGAKNIQYF.